Following are 16 T cell receptor beta chains from one sample sequenced in a study of T cells in Graves' hyperthyroidism and ophthalmopathy. RNA transcripts served as the template for amplifying TCR beta CDR3 regions. The primer set for the first-round RT-PCR of the TCR CDR3 was HTBI. TCRdb re-called the multiplex PCR reads with MiXCR, one entry per CDR3 protein. This repertoire shows around 760,000 distinct CDR3 sequences, 35% found once; its top ten account for around 30%. The sample consisted of blood. The receptors originated from a woman between 35 and 50 years old with Graves' hyperthyroidism.

In DNA form, the CDR3 reads TGTGCCAGCAGCCAAAAGGCCTCTGGAAACACCATATATTTT. This sequence encodes CASSQKASGNTIYF. This rearrangement joins TRBV6-5 to TRBJ1-3; no definite D call. Germline V gene sequence: CDR1 MNHEY, CDR2 SVGAGI. CDR3 size: 14 residues. V lost 6 bases, J lost 0 bases, and 9 bases lay in between.

V and J are TRBV14 and TRBJ1-1; no clear D. The CDR3 extends over 16 amino acids. Germline values: CDR1 SGHDN, CDR2 FVKESK. The V end lost 0 bases, the J end lost 1 base, and 12 bases lay between the germline ends. In DNA form, the CDR3 reads TGTGCCAGCAGCCAAGAGAACCTTTTTAAGAACACTGAAGCTTTCTTT. Its translation: CASSQENLFKNTEAFF.

The rearrangement joins TRBV7-9 to TRBJ2-1; TRBD2 matches 7 bases. V trimming: 5 bases; J trimming: 2 bases; junction bases outside the gene matches: 9. The CDR3 runs 16 residues. Germline-derived CDR1 and CDR2 are SEHNR and FQNEAQ (reference sequence). The CDR3 DNA follows: TGTGCCAGCAGCAGGGAGGGCGGGGAGACCTACAATGAGCAGTTCTTC. Translated, it gives CASSREGGETYNEQFF.

This clonotype was recorded many times. This chain uses TRBV10-3 with TRBJ2-5; D may be TRBD1 (5 bases). V lost 3 bases and J 5 bases, leaving 13 bases between the germline ends. This CDR3 is 14 amino acids long. Germline values: CDR1 ENHRY, CDR2 SYGVKD. The CDR3 coding sequence is TGTGCCATCAGTGAAGGGGCCACCTCGGAGACCCAGTACTTC. Translated, it gives CAISEGATSETQYF.

This clonotype showed up just a few times. The chain couples TRBV3-2 to TRBJ2-7; the DNA was not compared with TRBD2, the D call given in the table. TRBV3-2 is a pseudogene. There are 14 residues in the CDR3. The CDR3 sequence: CASSQVDLQSEQYF. The CDR3, as DNA: TGTGCCAGCAGCCAAGTGGACTTACAGTCCGAGCAGTACTTC.

V is TRBV20-1 and J is TRBJ2-7, with 15 bases identical to TRBD2. V gave up 5 bases and J gave up 4 bases; unmatched junction bases: 9. There are 16 residues in the CDR3. CDR1 and CDR2 (germline): DFQATT, SNEGSKA (reference sequence). CDR3 sequence: CSAPLGLAGGGYEQYF. CDR3 DNA: TGCAGTGCTCCCCTGGGACTAGCGGGAGGTGGTTACGAGCAGTACTTC.

In this sample, this clonotype turned up a few times. This sequence joins TRBV12-3 or TRBV12-4 and TRBJ1-5, with TRBD1 matching over 7 bases. Losses at the gene ends were 6 bases for V and 7 bases for J; bases not matched to a gene: 12. The CDR3 consists of 15 residues. This CDR3 is CASSDHRGGNQPQHF. As DNA, the CDR3 is TGTGCCAGCAGCGATCACAGGGGAGGAAACCAGCCCCAGCATTTT.

Comment on this clonotype: A much larger clone differs by one base, so this may be a read error. This chain connects TRBV9 to TRBJ1-6; a possible D gene is TRBD1 (6 bases). This CDR3 spans 17 amino acids. Trimming cost V 0 bases and J 7 bases, with 17 bases left between them. CDR1 is SGDLS and CDR2 is YYNGEE in the germline V gene. The DNA of the CDR3 is TGTGCCAGCAGCGTAGGGGGGGCAGGGGTATTGAATTCACCCCTCCACTTT. Residues: CASSVGGAGVLNSPLHF.

In this sample, this clonotype turned up many times. The chain has TRBV20-1 and TRBJ1-1; D gene uncertain. The ends were cut back, 0 bases at V and 0 bases at J, with 5 bases in the middle. CDR1 DFQATT and CDR2 SNEGSKA come from the germline V gene (reference sequence). The CDR3 length is 13 residues. DNA of the CDR3: TGCAGTGCTAGAGATGAGATGAACACTGAAGCTTTCTTT. Protein sequence: CSARDEMNTEAFF.

This chain joins TRBV7-2 and TRBJ1-2; 10 bases fit TRBD1. The CDR3 has 14 amino acids. Germline V gene data show CDR1 as SGHTA and CDR2 as FQGNSA. The V gene end was trimmed by 4 bases and the J gene end by 7 bases; junction bases not matched to a gene: 6. In DNA form, the CDR3 reads TGTGCCAGCAGCTACCGGGGACAGGGGAGTGGCTACACCTTC. This encodes CASSYRGQGSGYTF.

Turning to this clonotype: A much larger clone lies a single base off, so this may be a read error. The chain uses TRBV7-2 and TRBJ1-5; a possible D gene is TRBD1 (5 bases). This CDR3 is built from 13 residues. The V gene's germline CDR1 is SGHTA and CDR2 FQGNSA. The V end lost 6 bases, the J end lost 9 bases, and 15 bases lay between the germline ends. In DNA form, the CDR3 reads TGTGCCAGCAGTCCAGACAGCGATCGGCCCCAGCATTTT. Protein: CASSPDSDRPQHF. Looking up the rest from reference TRBV7-2 and TRBJ1-5 gives the full variable domain: GAGVSQSPSNKVTEKGKDVELRCDPISGHTALYWYRQSLGQGLEFLIYFQGNSAPDKSGLPSDRFSAERTGGSVSTLTIQRTQQEDSAVYLCASSPDSDRPQHFGDGTRLSIL.

This clonotype appeared once. This chain uses TRBV7-2 with TRBJ2-7, with 8 nucleotides matching TRBD1. Germline lookup yields CDR1 SGHTA and CDR2 FQGNSA. With 4 bases clipped from V and 3 bases from J, the junction kept 11 bases outside the gene matches. The CDR3 contains 16 residues. The CDR3 reads CASSSYRTGFYYEQYF. CDR3 bases: TGTGCCAGCAGCTCATACCGGACAGGGTTCTACTACGAGCAGTACTTC.

The gene calls are TRBV7-2 and TRBJ2-7; 8 bases agree with TRBD1. Germline values: CDR1 SGHTA, CDR2 FQGNSA. The CDR3 is 13 residues long. V shed 7 bases and J 5 bases; nucleotides not matched to a gene: 7. The CDR3 region is CASTTGTGDEQYF. The CDR3 bases are TGTGCCAGCACAACCGGGACAGGTGACGAGCAGTACTTC.

This chain connects TRBV20-1 to TRBJ1-1; possibly TRBD1 for D (6 bases). The CDR3 is made up of 10 amino acids. Germline CDR1 and CDR2: DFQATT and SNEGSKA (reference sequence). V dropped 6 bases and J dropped 11 bases, with 13 bases sitting between them. CDR3 DNA sequence: TGCAGTGCGAACAGGGTGAGCGCTTTCTTT. This encodes CSANRVSAFF.

A word on this clonotype: It is likely a read error, because the conserved phenylalanine at the end of the CDR3 is missing. No DNA is shown, since the ends of the CDR3 on it are uncertain; the CDR3 is the one TCRdb lists. The genes are TRBV7-9 and TRBJ2-2; the table names TRBD1, a call not compared with the DNA. Germline V CDR1 and CDR2: SEHNR, FQNEAQ (reference sequence). The length of the CDR3 is 10 amino acids, counting both ends. The CDR3 sequence: CASSGIRGPS.

The chain employs TRBV18 and TRBJ1-1; D gene ambiguous. Germline V lookup: CDR1 KGHSH, CDR2 LQKENI. With 3 bases removed from V and 4 bases from J, the gap between germline ends came to 9 bases. CDR3 size: 13 residues. Written as DNA, the CDR3 is TGTGCCAGCTCACCCCCGTCGGCCACTGAAGCTTTCTTT. It encodes CASSPPSATEAFF. Full variable domain (missing parts from reference TRBV18 and TRBJ1-1): NAGVMQNPRHLVRRRGQEARLRCSPMKGHSHVYWYRQLPEEGLKFMVYLQKENIIDESGMPKERFSAEFPKEGPSILRIQQVVRGDSAAYFCASSPPSATEAFFGQGTRLTVV.